This is a list of T cell receptor beta chains from one sample in a study of shared clonotypes between healthy human individuals. The table came from immunoSEQ multiplex PCR; TCRdb's copy has only in-frame clones and leaves some out. The sample shows approximately 500,000 clones, roughly 80% of them seen only once. The source material was PBMCs. These receptors came from a woman in her thirties or forties in good health. Some clones in this sample may be carry-over from other donors' samples. The CDR3 runs from the conserved cysteine through the conserved F or W. Each record gives: V gene, clone size, D gene, J gene, CDR3 DNA, CDR3 protein. The D gene is left open where the match is weak. Size values are once, few and many counts, or a class for expanded clones, and some rows have none.

>TRBV11-2|.|TRBD2|TRBJ2-7
TGTGCCAGCAGCTTAGTTAGGGGAGGGCGTTACGAGCAGTACTTC
CASSLVRGGRYEQYF
>TRBV19|once|TRBD1|TRBJ2-2
TGTGCCAGTAGTCCCTGGACAGGAGGGAACACCGGGGAGCTGTTTTTT
CASSPWTGGNTGELFF
>TRBV5-6|once|TRBD1|TRBJ2-7
TGTGCCAGCAGCCGACGACAGGGGGTGTCCTACGAGCAGTACTTC
CASSRRQGVSYEQYF
>TRBV7-9|.|.|TRBJ1-5
TGTGCCAGCAGCTTAGGTGGTCAGCCCCAGCATTTT
CASSLGGQPQHF
>TRBV7-2|once|.|TRBJ2-7
TGTGCCAGCAGCTCCTTAGCGGAACGATACGAGCAGTACTTC
CASSSLAERYEQYF
>TRBV5-4|.|.|TRBJ1-4
TGTGCCAGCAGCTGGGGAGTGGCTAATGAAAAACTGTTTTTT
CASSWGVANEKLFF
>TRBV9|few|.|TRBJ2-5
TGTGCCAGCAGCGTAGGAGGAGGACAGTCCGGTGGGGAGACCCAGTACTTC
CASSVGGGQSGGETQYF
>TRBV7-2|once|.|TRBJ2-2
TGTGCCAGCAGCTTAGCCCAGGGGAACGGGGAGCTGTTTTTT
CASSLAQGNGELFF
>TRBV2|.|.|TRBJ2-5
TGTGCCAGCGAGGGGCCCGGGGATAAGACCCAGTACTTC
CASEGPGDKTQYF
>TRBV7-9|.|.|TRBJ2-5
TGTGCCAGCAGCTACCGGGAAGGGGGGATTGAGACCCAGTACTTC
CASSYREGGIETQYF
>TRBV6-5|.|TRBD1|TRBJ1-3
TGTGCCAGCAGTTACTCCTGGACAGGGTCTGGAAACACCATATATTTT
CASSYSWTGSGNTIYF
>TRBV29-1|.|TRBD1|TRBJ1-1
TGCAGCGTTGAACAGGGGGCAAAGACTGAAGCTTTCTTT
CSVEQGAKTEAFF
>TRBV10-2|few|TRBD2|TRBJ2-1
TGCGCCAGCAGTGATTACGGGAGGATACCCTACAATGAGCAGTTCTTC
CASSDYGRIPYNEQFF
>TRBV7-9|.|.|TRBJ2-7
TGTGCCAGCAGCTCAGTTGCCTACGAGCAGTACTTC
CASSSVAYEQYF
>TRBV13|.|.|TRBJ1-3
TGTGCCGCCAGCAGCTTAGAGTACAGCGAACCTTCCAACTCTGGAAACACCATATATTTT
CAASSLEYSEPSNSGNTIYF
>TRBV6-1|.|.|TRBJ1-2
TGTGCCAGCCGGGTCCGGGCTAGCTATGGCTACACCTTC
CASRVRASYGYTF
>TRBV2|few|TRBD2|TRBJ2-7
TGTGCCAGCAGTGAAAGGACTAGCGGGAGTTACGAGCAGTACTTC
CASSERTSGSYEQYF
>TRBV29-1|.|TRBD2|TRBJ2-3
TGCAGCGTTGGGTTGACTAGCGGGAAGACAGATACGCAGTATTTT
CSVGLTSGKTDTQYF
>TRBV30|.|TRBD2|TRBJ2-1
TGTGCCTGGGCGGGACTAGCGGGAGGCCCAAGCACCTACAATGAGCAGTTCTTC
CAWAGLAGGPSTYNEQFF
>TRBV28|many|TRBD1|TRBJ1-2
TGTGCCAGCAGTTTAATTGGGACAGGGTCATGGGGCTACACCTTC
CASSLIGTGSWGYTF
>TRBV28|.|TRBD1|TRBJ2-2
TGTGCCAGCAGCCCGGACAGGAGGAACACCGGGGAGCTGTTTTTT
CASSPDRRNTGELFF
>TRBV28|.|.|TRBJ2-1
TGTGCCAGCAGGCGACACAGCGTTTACTCGGACAATGAGCAGTTCTTC
CASRRHSVYSDNEQFF
>TRBV28|.|TRBD1|TRBJ2-7
TGTGCCAGCAGTTTAACAGGGGCCGCGGTTAAGCAGTACTTC
CASSLTGAAVKQYF
>TRBV7-3|.|.|TRBJ2-1
TGTGCCAGCAGCTTACTCGTAGGGATCAATGAGCAGTTCTTC
CASSLLVGINEQFF
>TRBV7-6|.|.|TRBJ2-2
TGTGCCAGCAGCCCTCAAAGGCTTAACACCGGGGAGCTGTTTTTT
CASSPQRLNTGELFF
>TRBV6-5|.|TRBD2|TRBJ2-7
TGTGCCAGCAGTGACTCTAGCGGGAGGATCGAGCAGTACTTC
CASSDSSGRIEQYF
>TRBV6-5|.|TRBD1|TRBJ2-5
TGTGCCAGCAGGGGACAGATAAAAGAGACCCAGTACTTC
CASRGQIKETQYF
>TRBV6-4|few|.|TRBJ2-3
TGTGCCAGCAGGGGGCTCGGGGATACGCAGTATTTT
CASRGLGDTQYF
>TRBV10-3|.|.|TRBJ2-3
TGTGCCATCAGTGAGTCCGTGGATACGCAGTATTTT
CAISESVDTQYF
>TRBV30|.|.|TRBJ2-6
TGTGCCTCCCCCCGGGATCCCCCTGATGGGGCCAACGTCCTGACTTTC
CASPRDPPDGANVLTF
>TRBV4-1|.|.|TRBJ1-2
TGCGCCAGCAGCCCAACCGAGGGCCAGGGAATCTATGGCTACACCTTC
CASSPTEGQGIYGYTF
>TRBV28|few|.|TRBJ2-5
TGTGCCAGCAGTCACCGACAGGGAGGGATGGAGACCCAGTACTTC
CASSHRQGGMETQYF
>TRBV7-2|.|TRBD1|TRBJ1-2
TGCGCCAGCAGCCAAACTACAGGGGGCCAGGGAGGCTACACATTC
CASSQTTGGQGGYTF
>TRBV5-1|many|.|TRBJ2-3
TGCGCCAGCAGCCTGGGACACCCGACTAACACAGATACGCAGTATTTT
CASSLGHPTNTDTQYF
>TRBV10-3|many|.|TRBJ1-2
TGTGCCATAGGGAACCCAGGGTTTGCCTATGGCTACACCTTC
CAIGNPGFAYGYTF
>TRBV7-2|few|.|TRBJ1-2
TGTGCCAGCAGCTTACAACAGGCACAAGGCGGCTACACCTTC
CASSLQQAQGGYTF
>TRBV7-9|.|TRBD2|TRBJ2-1
TGTGCCTCTCAGCTAGCGGGCGCCTACAATGAGCAGTTCTTC
CASQLAGAYNEQFF
>TRBV7-9|few|TRBD2|TRBJ2-1
TGTGCCAGCAGCTCAGGACTAGCTCGTAATGAGCAGTTCTTC
CASSSGLARNEQFF
>TRBV13|.|.|TRBJ2-7
TGTGCCAGCAAATTGGGCCCAGCCTACGAGCAGTACTTC
CASKLGPAYEQYF
>TRBV5-1|.|.|TRBJ2-3
TGCGCCAGCAGCTTAGAAGGCAGGGATACAGATACGCAGTATTTT
CASSLEGRDTDTQYF
>TRBV19|.|.|TRBJ2-2
TGTGCCAGTAGTATTCTCGCCGGGGAGCTGTTTTTT
CASSILAGELFF
>TRBV29-1|.|TRBD1|TRBJ1-2
TGCAGCGTCTACAGTCCGGGACAGGGATCTGGCTACACCTTC
CSVYSPGQGSGYTF
>TRBV7-3|.|.|TRBJ2-5
TGTGCCAGCAGCTTATACGACAGCCCAGAGACCCAGTACTTC
CASSLYDSPETQYF
>TRBV27|once|.|TRBJ1-2
TGTGCCAGCAGTTTAACTCCCGGGACACAAAACGGCTACACCTTC
CASSLTPGTQNGYTF
>TRBV19|.|.|TRBJ2-1
TGTGCCAGTACCCTGGGTACTATGATTGATAATGAGCAGTTCTTC
CASTLGTMIDNEQFF
>TRBV19|.|.|TRBJ1-4
TGTGCCAGTAGTGGCCCGGACAGCTTAACGAATGAAAAACTGTTTTTT
CASSGPDSLTNEKLFF
>TRBV10-3|few|TRBD2|TRBJ2-3
TGTGCCATCAGTGAGTCGGCGGGACTAGCGGGAGGGTCCGGGGATACGCAGTATTTT
CAISESAGLAGGSGDTQYF
>TRBV12-2|.|.|TRBJ2-7
TGTGCAAGTCGCTTATTCGCCGAGCAGTACTTC
CASRLFAEQYF
>TRBV27|.|.|TRBJ2-5
TGTGCCAGTTCGCCGCGGGTTCCGGAGACCCAGTACTTC
CASSPRVPETQYF
>TRBV5-1|.|.|TRBJ1-1
TGCGCCAGCAGCTTGGATGGTCCGGTGGGAGCTGAAGCTTTCTTT
CASSLDGPVGAEAFF
>TRBV4-3|.|.|TRBJ2-1
TGCGCCAGCAGCCCTGGTTTTTCCGTGGGCGGGGTCAATGAGCAGTTCTTC
CASSPGFSVGGVNEQFF
>TRBV29-1|few|.|TRBJ1-2
TGCAGCGTGGCAGAGTCGGGGAACTATGGCTACACCTTC
CSVAESGNYGYTF
>TRBV19|once|.|TRBJ2-7
TGTGCCAGTAGTAAAGGCGGGGCGGGGGAGCAGTACTTC
CASSKGGAGEQYF
>TRBV28|.|TRBD1|TRBJ1-2
TGTGCCAGCAGGTCGGGACAGCTTCATGGCTACACCTTC
CASRSGQLHGYTF
>TRBV28|.|.|TRBJ1-4
TGTGCCAGCAGTTTGGGGGGAGCGGCTAATGAAAAACTGTTTTTT
CASSLGGAANEKLFF